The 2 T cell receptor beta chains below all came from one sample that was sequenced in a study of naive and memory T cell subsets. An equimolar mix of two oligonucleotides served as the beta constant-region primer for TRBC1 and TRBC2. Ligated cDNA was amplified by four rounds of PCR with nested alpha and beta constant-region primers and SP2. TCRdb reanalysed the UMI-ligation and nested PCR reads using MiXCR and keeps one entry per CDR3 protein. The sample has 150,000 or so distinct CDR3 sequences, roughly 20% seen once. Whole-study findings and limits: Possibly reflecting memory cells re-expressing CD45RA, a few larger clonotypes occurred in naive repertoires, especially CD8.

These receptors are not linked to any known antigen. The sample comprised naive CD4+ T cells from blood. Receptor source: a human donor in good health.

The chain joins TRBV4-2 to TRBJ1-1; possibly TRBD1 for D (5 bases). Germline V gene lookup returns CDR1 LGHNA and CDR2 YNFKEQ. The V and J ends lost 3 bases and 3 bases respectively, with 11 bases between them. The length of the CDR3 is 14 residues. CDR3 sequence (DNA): TGTGCCAGCAGCCAGGGAACAGGAGACACTGAAGCTTTCTTT. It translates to CASSQGTGDTEAFF.

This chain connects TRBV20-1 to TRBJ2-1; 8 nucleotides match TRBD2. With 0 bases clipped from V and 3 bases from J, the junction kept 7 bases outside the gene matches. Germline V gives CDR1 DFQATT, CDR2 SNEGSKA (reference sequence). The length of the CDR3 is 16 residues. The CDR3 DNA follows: TGCAGTGCTAGAGAACGGCGAGCGGGAGTCTACAATGAGCAGTTCTTC. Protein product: CSARERRAGVYNEQFF.